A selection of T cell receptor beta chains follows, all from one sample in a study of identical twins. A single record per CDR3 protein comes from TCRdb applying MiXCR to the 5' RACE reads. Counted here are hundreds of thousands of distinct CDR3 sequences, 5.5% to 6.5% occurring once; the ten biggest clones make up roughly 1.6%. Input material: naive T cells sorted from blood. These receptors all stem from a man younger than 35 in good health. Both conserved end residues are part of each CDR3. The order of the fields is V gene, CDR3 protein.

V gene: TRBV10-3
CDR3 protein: CAHRKDVNTEAFF

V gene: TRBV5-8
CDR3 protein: CASSFIGDQETQYF

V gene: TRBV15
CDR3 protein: CATGVAGLTDTQYF

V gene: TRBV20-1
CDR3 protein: CSARVWDRVYNEQFF

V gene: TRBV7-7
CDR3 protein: CASSDGTSGSSDTQYF

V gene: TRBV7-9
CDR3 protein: CASSPTAGELFF

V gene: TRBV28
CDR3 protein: CASRGHEQYF

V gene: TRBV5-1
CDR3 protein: CASTPGTGGNEQFF

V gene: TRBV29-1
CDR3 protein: CSARSGPGVNSPLHF

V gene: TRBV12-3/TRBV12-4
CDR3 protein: CASLGPGRGSPLHF

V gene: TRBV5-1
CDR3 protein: CASSIDRNTEAFF

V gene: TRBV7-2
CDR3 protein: CASSLVASGSTYEQYF

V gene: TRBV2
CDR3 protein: CASSEGQLAKNIQYF

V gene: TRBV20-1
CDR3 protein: CSAGTSGRVGETQYF

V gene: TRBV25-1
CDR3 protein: CASSELGRNSYEQYF

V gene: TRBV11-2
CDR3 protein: CASRRDRDTQYF

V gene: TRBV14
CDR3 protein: CASSQRTGGLGTEAFF

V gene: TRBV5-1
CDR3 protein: CASSLQGAGQETQYF

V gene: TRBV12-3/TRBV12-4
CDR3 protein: CASSEGQGATGELFF

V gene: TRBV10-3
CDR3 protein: CAISGEGIRGGIHTDTQYF

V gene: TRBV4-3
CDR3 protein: CASSQDTGGGKYF

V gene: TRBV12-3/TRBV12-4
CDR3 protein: CASSVGTPEQFF

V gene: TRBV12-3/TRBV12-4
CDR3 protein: CASSLTGGNTEAFF

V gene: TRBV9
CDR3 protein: CASSPLGSAGGQNEQFF

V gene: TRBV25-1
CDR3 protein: CASSDRQVPGELFF

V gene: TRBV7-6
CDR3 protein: CASSLIGLAGLYNEQFF

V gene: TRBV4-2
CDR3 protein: CASSQDRGSMNTEAFF

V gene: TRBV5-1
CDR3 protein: CASSLEGDEQYF

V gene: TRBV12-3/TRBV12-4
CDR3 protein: CASSLVRSETQYF

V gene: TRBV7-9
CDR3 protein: CASRVNNEQFF